This T cell receptor (beta chain) appears in the sequencing data of a study of identical twins. Study observations and caveats: Out-of-frame alpha sequences common to twins were enriched for low generation probability. Conclusions came from cross-sectional statistical analysis, not from following the same donors.

Template switching, a step in the protocol, added a universal primer site, and cDNA carried unique molecular identifiers. TCRdb itself ran the 5' RACE reads through MiXCR, one entry per CDR3 protein. The data hold more than 1.5 million distinct CDR3 sequences, with 32% observed a single time. A remark on this clonotype: Its antigen is not known.

Germline CDR1 and CDR2: DFQATT and SNEGSKA (reference sequence). The length of the CDR3 is 17 residues. Trimming took 5 bases from V and 0 from J, leaving 20 bases between them. Sequencing was done on a sample of cord blood. The clonotype comes from a newborn girl in good health. The rearrangement uses TRBV20-1 and TRBJ2-1; either TRBD1 or TRBD2 may supply D (6 bases each). The CDR3 protein is CSAWGAVKRSSYNEQFF. DNA of the CDR3: TGCAGTGCTTGGGGGGCTGTGAAGCGGAGCTCCTACAATGAGCAGTTCTTC.